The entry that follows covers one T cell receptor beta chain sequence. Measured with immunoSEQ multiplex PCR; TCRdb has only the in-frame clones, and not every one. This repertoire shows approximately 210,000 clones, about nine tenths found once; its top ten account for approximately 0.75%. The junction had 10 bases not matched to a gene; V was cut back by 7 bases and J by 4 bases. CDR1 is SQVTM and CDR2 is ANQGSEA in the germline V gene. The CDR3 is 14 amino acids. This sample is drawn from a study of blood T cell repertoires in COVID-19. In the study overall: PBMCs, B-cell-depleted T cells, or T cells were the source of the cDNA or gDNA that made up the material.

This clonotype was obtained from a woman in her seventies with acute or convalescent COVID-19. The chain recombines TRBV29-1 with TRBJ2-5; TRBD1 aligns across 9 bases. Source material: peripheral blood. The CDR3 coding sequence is TGCAGCGGAGGGACGACAGGGGGACCAGAGACCCAGTACTTC. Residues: CSGGTTGGPETQYF.